Below, 11 T cell receptor beta chains from the same sample are listed, as sequenced in a study of cytomegalovirus exposure and HLA in healthy donors. PCR employed 60 Vbeta and 13 Jbeta primers. Measured with immunoSEQ multiplex PCR; TCRdb has only the in-frame clones, and not every one. Seen here are approximately 160,000 clones, roughly 76% observed once, and the top ten hold more than 1.5%. Specimen: PBMCs. These receptors were obtained from a human donor in good health.

This clone was counted only a few times. The chain is built from TRBV7-8 and TRBJ1-6; 7 bases align to TRBD1. Losses at the gene ends were 5 bases for V and 0 bases for J; bases not matched to a gene: 4. CDR3 size: 16 residues. Looked up from germline, CDR1 is SGHVS and CDR2 is FQNEAQ. DNA of the CDR3: TGTGCCAGCAGCCACAGGGACAGCTCCTATAATTCACCCCTCCACTTT. Its translation: CASSHRDSSYNSPLHF. Full variable domain (missing parts from reference TRBV7-8 and TRBJ1-6): GAGVSQSPRYKVAKRGQDVALRCDPISGHVSLFWYQQALGQGPEFLTYFQNEAQLDKSGLPSDRFFAERPEGSVSTLKIQRTQQEDSAVYLCASSHRDSSYNSPLHFGNGTRLTVT.

The gene calls are TRBV4-3 and TRBJ1-2; unclear D gene. CDR1 and CDR2 from the germline V gene are LGHNA and YSLEER. Trimming shortened V by 0 bases and J by 7 bases, and 9 bases separated the two germline ends. This CDR3 is 13 amino acids long. The CDR3 region has the DNA TGCGCCAGCAGCCAAGAGCCCCGGGGTGGCTACACCTTC. Protein sequence: CASSQEPRGGYTF.

This rearrangement joins TRBV2 to TRBJ2-3; D is possibly TRBD2 (5 bases). The CDR3 is 12 amino acids. V was pared by 7 bases and J by 1 base, with 6 bases between. CDR1 is SNHLY and CDR2 is FYNNEI in the germline V gene. The CDR3 spells CASMRGTDTQYF. The CDR3 DNA sequence: TGTGCCAGCATGAGGGGCACAGATACGCAGTATTTT.

The chain has TRBV5-5 and TRBJ1-1; D uncertain. The CDR3 contains 16 residues. Germline loops: CDR1 SGHKS, CDR2 YYEKEE (reference sequence). Trimming shortened V by 0 bases and J by 0 bases, and 12 bases separated the two germline ends. The chain's CDR3 is CASSLEDYGMNTEAFF. The CDR3 nucleotides read TGTGCCAGCAGCTTGGAAGATTACGGGATGAACACTGAAGCTTTCTTT.

Worth noting for this clone: It is unclear where the CDR3 begins or ends on the DNA, so no DNA is shown, and the CDR3 is as TCRdb lists it. The chain uses TRBV21-1 and TRBJ2-3; TRBD2 is taken as the D call from the table, unchecked against the DNA. TRBV21-1 is reported as a pseudogene. The CDR3 is 17 residues long, ends included. The CDR3 here is CASSKREWGGGTDTQYF.

This clone was found once. V gene TRBV19 combines with J gene TRBJ1-2; D uncertain. Deletions cut 5 bases from V and 3 bases from J, with 16 bases between. Germline V CDR1 and CDR2: LNHDA, SQIVND (reference sequence). The CDR3 covers 15 residues. CDR3 sequence: CASSPWSSADYGYTF. The CDR3 nucleotides read TGTGCCAGTAGTCCATGGTCCTCAGCGGACTATGGCTACACCTTC.

The chain joins TRBV6-5 to TRBJ2-1; 8 bases line up with TRBD1. Germline V gene lookup returns CDR1 MNHEY and CDR2 SVGAGI. CDR3 length: 14 residues. Trimming took 5 bases from V and 3 from J; bases not matched to a gene: 3. The CDR3 DNA reads as TGTGCCAGCAGTCGACAGGGGATCTACAATGAGCAGTTCTTC. It encodes CASSRQGIYNEQFF.

The chain has TRBV9 and TRBJ2-1; 9 nucleotides agree with TRBD2. The CDR3 spans 15 residues. V was clipped by 0 bases and J by 7 bases; unmatched bases: 5. Germline V gene sequence: CDR1 SGDLS, CDR2 YYNGEE. CDR3 coding DNA: TGTGCCAGCAGCGTAGGCGGGGGGGCTAGAAATGAGCAGTTCTTC. As protein: CASSVGGGARNEQFF.

The chain links TRBV9 to TRBJ2-1; 14 bases align to TRBD2. The CDR3 contains 15 residues. Germline values: CDR1 SGDLS, CDR2 YYNGEE. V was clipped by 2 bases and J by 8 bases; unmatched bases: 3. The CDR3 DNA sequence: TGTGCCAGCAGCGTGACTAGCGGGGGGGGGTATGAGCAGTTCTTC. Protein: CASSVTSGGGYEQFF.

The CDR3 sequence is CSVPGGGGTEAFF. CDR3 DNA sequence: TGCAGCGTCCCGGGGGGGGGTGGTACTGAAGCTTTCTTT. The chain carries TRBV29-1 and TRBJ1-1; a possible D gene is TRBD1 (5 bases). Trimming removed 6 bases at V and 5 bases at J, with 16 bases between. CDR1 is SQVTM, CDR2 ANQGSEA, per germline. The CDR3 is 13 residues long.

The chain couples TRBV5-1 to TRBJ2-1, with 10 bases lining up with TRBD1. With V trimmed by 4 bases and J by 4 bases, 5 bases remained unmatched. Germline CDR1 SGHRS, CDR2 YFSETQ. The CDR3 is 15 residues long. The CDR3 region is CASSPRDRGYNEQFF. The CDR3 DNA sequence: TGCGCCAGCAGCCCCCGGGACAGGGGATACAATGAGCAGTTCTTC.